These T cell receptor beta chains were read from a single sample in a study of blood T cell repertoires in COVID-19. This table comes from immunoSEQ multiplex PCR, and its TCRdb copy is limited to in-frame clones, with some not included. The sample consists of just over 300,000 clones, 89% of them appearing once. The source material was PBMCs or T cells enriched from blood (not recorded which). Receptors were obtained from a woman aged 40 to 50 who had recovered from COVID-19. The CDR3 runs from the conserved cysteine through the conserved F or W. The D gene is left open where the match is weak. Rows may omit the clone size; those that give it use once, few, many or a size class.

j_gene	d_gene	abundance	v_gene	CDR3nt	CDR3aa
TRBJ2-3	NA	NA	TRBV7-2	TGTGCCAGCAGCTTAGCGGGGGGATTAGATACGCAGTATTTT	CASSLAGGLDTQYF
TRBJ2-7	TRBD1	NA	TRBV15	TGTGCCACCAGCACTTCTTGGACAGGGGACTACGAGCAGTACTTC	CATSTSWTGDYEQYF
TRBJ1-5	NA	NA	TRBV7-2	TGTGCCAGCAGCCTCATGGGGCAGGGGTACAATCAGCCCCAGCATTTT	CASSLMGQGYNQPQHF
TRBJ1-6	TRBD1	once	TRBV25-1	TGTGCCAGCAGTGGAATCACCGGGACAGAGGGACCCCTCCACTTT	CASSGITGTEGPLHF
TRBJ2-3	NA	NA	TRBV29-1	TGCAGCGCAGCGACGGCCCCTACGCAGTATTTT	CSAATAPTQYF
TRBJ1-6	NA	NA	TRBV7-9	TGTGCCAGCAGCGGGACGGGAGGTGATTCACCCCTCCACTTT	CASSGTGGDSPLHF
TRBJ1-2	NA	NA	TRBV28	TGTGCCAGCAGTCCCATTTATGAGAACTATGGCTACACCTTC	CASSPIYENYGYTF
TRBJ2-2	TRBD1	NA	TRBV19	TGTGCCAGTATGGGGACAGGGGCGAACACCGGGGAGCTGTTTTTT	CASMGTGANTGELFF
TRBJ2-1	TRBD2	NA	TRBV10-2	TGCGCCAGCAGTGTTCTAGCGGTGAACAATGAGCAGTTCTTC	CASSVLAVNNEQFF
TRBJ1-4	NA	NA	TRBV21-1	TGTGCCAGCAGCACCCTACGGCGGACTAGGGGGGCAGCTAATGAAAAACTGTTTTTT	CASSTLRRTRGAANEKLFF
TRBJ1-2	TRBD1	NA	TRBV24-1	TGTGCCACCAGTGCCGGGACAGGGGGCAGCTATGGCTACACCTTC	CATSAGTGGSYGYTF
TRBJ1-3	NA	NA	TRBV27	TGTGCCAGCAGTTTATCGAAGGCAGGTGGGGGAAACACCATATATTTT	CASSLSKAGGGNTIYF
TRBJ2-1	NA	NA	TRBV11-2	TGTGCCAGCAGCTTGCCTAGCCCACTTTACAATGAGCAGTTCTTC	CASSLPSPLYNEQFF
TRBJ1-3	TRBD1	NA	TRBV28	TGTGCCAGCAATACACAGGGGGCGCGGGTTGGAAACACCATATATTTT	CASNTQGARVGNTIYF
TRBJ2-1	NA	NA	TRBV4-1	TGCGCCAGCAGCGCGGGGGCGGGGGATAGCTCCTACAATGAGCAGTTCTTC	CASSAGAGDSSYNEQFF
TRBJ2-7	TRBD2	NA	TRBV9	TGTGCCAGCAGCCCCTTAGCGGGGCGCTCCGACGAGCAGTACTTC	CASSPLAGRSDEQYF
TRBJ2-1	TRBD2	NA	TRBV9	TGTGCCAGCAGCGCGGGGGGGCCGAACAATGAGCAGTTCTTC	CASSAGGPNNEQFF
TRBJ1-1	NA	NA	TRBV18	TGTGCCAGCTCACCAGAGGGCATGAACACTGAAGCTTTCTTT	CASSPEGMNTEAFF
TRBJ1-1	TRBD1	once	TRBV12-3/TRBV12-4	TGTGCCAGCAGTTTAGGGACAGGGGGGCGAGCTTTCTTT	CASSLGTGGRAFF
TRBJ1-2	NA	NA	TRBV3-1/TRBV3-2	TGTGCCAGCAGCCTAACCTTTGTGGACTCCTACTATGGCTACACCTTC	CASSLTFVDSYYGYTF
TRBJ2-2	TRBD2	NA	TRBV9	TGTGCCAGCAGCGCCTCCCGAGCGGGAGTTCTCGGGGAGCTGTTTTTT	CASSASRAGVLGELFF
TRBJ2-6	TRBD1	NA	TRBV18	TGTGCCAGCTCACCGGGACAGGGGGAAATCTCTGGGGCCAACGTCCTGACTTTC	CASSPGQGEISGANVLTF
TRBJ1-4	TRBD1	NA	TRBV9	TGTGCCAGCAGCGGGACAGGGGAGGATGAAAAACTGTTTTTT	CASSGTGEDEKLFF
TRBJ2-1	NA	NA	TRBV11-3	TGTGCCAGCAGCTTAGGCTGGACAAGCTCCTACAATGAGCAGTTCTTC	CASSLGWTSSYNEQFF
TRBJ2-5	NA	NA	TRBV7-6	TGTGCCAGCAGCCGAACGGGGGAGACCCAGTACTTC	CASSRTGETQYF
TRBJ2-1	TRBD1	NA	TRBV18	TGTGCCAGCTCACTCCGACAGGGGTCCTACAATGAGCAGTTCTTC	CASSLRQGSYNEQFF
TRBJ2-5	TRBD2	NA	TRBV20-1	TGCAGTGCTAGTCGTGGACTAGCGGAGGAGACCCAGTACTTC	CSASRGLAEETQYF